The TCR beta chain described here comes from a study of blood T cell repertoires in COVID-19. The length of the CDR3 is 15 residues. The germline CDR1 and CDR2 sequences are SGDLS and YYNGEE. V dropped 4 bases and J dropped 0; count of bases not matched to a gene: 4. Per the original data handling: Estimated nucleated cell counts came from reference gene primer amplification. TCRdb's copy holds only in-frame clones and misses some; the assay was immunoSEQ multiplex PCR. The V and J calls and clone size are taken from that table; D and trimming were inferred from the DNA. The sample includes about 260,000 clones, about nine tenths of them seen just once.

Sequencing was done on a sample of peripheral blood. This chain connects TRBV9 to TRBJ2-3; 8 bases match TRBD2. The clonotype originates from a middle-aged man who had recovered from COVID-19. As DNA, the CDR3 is TGTGCCAGCAGCTTTAGCGGGACCAGCACAGATACGCAGTATTTT. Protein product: CASSFSGTSTDTQYF.